These 2 T cell receptor beta chains were all obtained from the same sample, sequenced in a study of T cell repertoires in cytomegalovirus infection. Using its own MiXCR run on the reads, TCRdb lists one record per CDR3 protein. This sample carries roughly 240,000 distinct CDR3 sequences, about 5.9% of them seen once, and the ten largest clones take more than 5.5%. Sequenced sample: PBMCs. These TCRs come from a human donor in good health (CMV status not recorded). Some clones in this sample may be carry-over from other donors' samples.

This clonotype was detected many times. The CDR3 region has the DNA TGTGCCAGCAGCCATGCGGGGCTGGCGAACACTGAAGCTTTCTTT. It codes for CASSHAGLANTEAFF. This chain links TRBV4-2 with TRBJ1-1; D is perhaps TRBD1 (5 bases). Trimming stripped 3 bases from V and 1 base from J, with 12 bases between. The CDR3 totals 15 residues. From germline, CDR1 is LGHNA and CDR2 YNFKEQ.

This clonotype was counted at least ten times. V usage is TRBV7-2 and J usage is TRBJ2-1; the match to TRBD1 covers 8 bases. V dropped 4 bases and J dropped 4; count of bases not matched to a gene: 15. Germline assignment: CDR1 SGHTA and CDR2 FQGNSA. The CDR3 extends over 18 amino acids. CDR3 coding DNA: TGTGCCAGCAGCTCAGCACGAGGAACAGGGGGAATTTACAATGAGCAGTTCTTC. Protein product: CASSSARGTGGIYNEQFF. The full variable domain, rest sourced from reference TRBV7-2 and TRBJ2-1, is GAGVSQSPSNKVTEKGKDVELRCDPISGHTALYWYRQSLGQGLEFLIYFQGNSAPDKSGLPSDRFSAERTGGSVSTLTIQRTQQEDSAVYLCASSSARGTGGIYNEQFFGPGTRLTVL.